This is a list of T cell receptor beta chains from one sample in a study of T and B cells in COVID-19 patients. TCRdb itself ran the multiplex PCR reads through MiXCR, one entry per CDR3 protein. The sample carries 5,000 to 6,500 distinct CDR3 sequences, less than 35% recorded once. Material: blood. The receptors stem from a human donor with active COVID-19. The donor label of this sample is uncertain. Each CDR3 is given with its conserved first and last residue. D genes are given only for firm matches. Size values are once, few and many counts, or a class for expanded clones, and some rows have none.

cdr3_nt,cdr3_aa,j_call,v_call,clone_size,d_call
TGTGCCAGCAGTTTAGTAAGGGACGAGGGCTACACCTTC,CASSLVRDEGYTF,TRBJ1-2,TRBV12-3/TRBV12-4,few,NA
TGTGCCAGTAGTATGAGCCGCGGGAGGGCCGGAGAGCAGTACTTC,CASSMSRGRAGEQYF,TRBJ2-7,TRBV19,medium-sized,TRBD2
TGTGCCAGCAGTCCTTACACCCCAGGGGGCGACGGCTACACCTTC,CASSPYTPGGDGYTF,TRBJ1-2,TRBV12-3/TRBV12-4,few,TRBD1
TGTGCCAGTACCCATCTAGGCGGGATCAACACCGGGGAGCTGTTTTTT,CASTHLGGINTGELFF,TRBJ2-2,TRBV19,medium-sized,NA
TGTGCCACCAGTGATTCCGGGACAGGGGATGGCACAGATACGCAGTATTTT,CATSDSGTGDGTDTQYF,TRBJ2-3,TRBV24-1,NA,TRBD1
TGTGCCAGCAGTTTCACCTCGATGGGCGAGCAGTACTTC,CASSFTSMGEQYF,TRBJ2-7,TRBV27,NA,NA
TGTGCCAGCAGCTTTGAAGGAGGGAGGGCCTACGAGCAGTACTTC,CASSFEGGRAYEQYF,TRBJ2-7,TRBV7-9,few,TRBD2
TGTGCCAGTAGTGGTATCGGGACAGTATACACTGAAGCTTTCTTT,CASSGIGTVYTEAFF,TRBJ1-1,TRBV19,medium-sized,TRBD1
TGTGCCAGCAGTTACGGGGACAGGGTTACTGAAGCTTTCTTT,CASSYGDRVTEAFF,TRBJ1-1,TRBV6-5,NA,TRBD1
TGCGCCAGCAGCCCGCTGGGCGGGGGCAACACTGAAGCTTTCTTT,CASSPLGGGNTEAFF,TRBJ1-1,TRBV5-1,NA,NA
TGTGCCACCAGTGATTTCCAGGGCGAGCAGTACTTC,CATSDFQGEQYF,TRBJ2-7,TRBV24-1,few,NA
TGTGCCAGCAGTTTAGGGGGGCGCAGCTATGGCTACACCTTC,CASSLGGRSYGYTF,TRBJ1-2,TRBV12-3/TRBV12-4,NA,NA
TGTGCCAGCAGTTTGTGGGTTTTGGACGGGGAGCTGTTTTTT,CASSLWVLDGELFF,TRBJ2-2,TRBV27,medium-sized,NA
TGTGCCAGTAGTGGGACAGAACCTAACTATGGCTACACCTTC,CASSGTEPNYGYTF,TRBJ1-2,TRBV19,few,TRBD1
TGTGCCACCAGCTTACCGGGGGATAGCAATCAGCCCCAGCATTTT,CATSLPGDSNQPQHF,TRBJ1-5,TRBV24-1,NA,NA
TGTGCCACCAGAGGCCAGGGGGCAAGCACTGAAGCTTTCTTT,CATRGQGASTEAFF,TRBJ1-1,TRBV27,NA,TRBD1
TGTGCCAGTAGATCGTCGGGGATTCGAGAGACCCAGTACTTC,CASRSSGIRETQYF,TRBJ2-5,TRBV19,NA,NA
TGTGCCTGGGGGGGACTATTCACAGATACGCAGTATTTT,CAWGGLFTDTQYF,TRBJ2-3,TRBV30,medium-sized,TRBD2
TGTGCCAGCAGCTTGCCGGGGGAGACCCAGTACTTC,CASSLPGETQYF,TRBJ2-5,TRBV5-6,few,NA
TGTGCCAGCAGTTACCGACCACGAGATACGCAGTATTTT,CASSYRPRDTQYF,TRBJ2-3,TRBV6-2/TRBV6-3,medium-sized,NA
TGTGCCAGCAGCCTAGGACTAGCGGGAGCAGATACGAAGTATTTT,CASSLGLAGADTKYF,TRBJ2-3,TRBV12-3/TRBV12-4,NA,TRBD2
TGTGCCAGTAGTATCCTGGACAGATATGGCTACACCTTC,CASSILDRYGYTF,TRBJ1-2,TRBV19,medium-sized,NA
TGCAGCGTTAGGGGATCTAACCAAGAGACCCAGTACTTC,CSVRGSNQETQYF,TRBJ2-5,TRBV29-1,medium-sized,NA
TGTGCCTCCGCGGACAGGGCCGAGGCTTTCTTT,CASADRAEAFF,TRBJ1-1,TRBV30,NA,TRBD1
TGTGCCATCGGGACCCTCTCCTACGAGCAGTACTTC,CAIGTLSYEQYF,TRBJ2-7,TRBV10-3,NA,NA
TGTGCCAGCACCATGGGGGGGGCCGGTGAAAAACTGTTTTTT,CASTMGGAGEKLFF,TRBJ1-4,TRBV6-2/TRBV6-3,NA,NA
TGTGCCAGCAGTGAGAGGAGAGGCAATCAGCCCCAGCATTTT,CASSERRGNQPQHF,TRBJ1-5,TRBV6-5,NA,NA
TGTGCCAGCAGTTCAGGGTCTGGAACTTCTCGGTACCAGCCCCAGCATTTT,CASSSGSGTSRYQPQHF,TRBJ1-5,TRBV27,few,NA
TGTGCCAGCAGCACCGGACTAGCGGGGGGGTCTTTCGAGACCCAGTACTTC,CASSTGLAGGSFETQYF,TRBJ2-5,TRBV5-6,medium-sized,TRBD2
TGTGCCATCTTAGACGGGAATCAGCCCCAGCATTTT,CAILDGNQPQHF,TRBJ1-5,TRBV6-1,few,NA
TGTGCCAGCAGTTGGCGGGGCAAGACAGATACGCAGTATTTT,CASSWRGKTDTQYF,TRBJ2-3,TRBV12-3/TRBV12-4,medium-sized,NA
TGTGCCAGCAGTCCCTCCGGCAAGGCGGACTTC,CASSPSGKADF,TRBJ2-7,TRBV12-3/TRBV12-4,NA,NA
TGTGCCAGCAGGCTGGAGGGGCAGAATCAGCCCCAGCATTTT,CASRLEGQNQPQHF,TRBJ1-5,TRBV6-2/TRBV6-3,few,NA
TGTGCCAGCAGCTTGCAGGGGGTCGGGATCACAGATACGCAGTATTTT,CASSLQGVGITDTQYF,TRBJ2-3,TRBV6-5,medium-sized,TRBD1
TGTGCCGGGGGCTCTAGCTCCTACAATGAGCAGTTCTTC,CAGGSSSYNEQFF,TRBJ2-1,TRBV30,few,NA
TGCAGTGCTAGGACCGTTTTCTCTGGGGCCAACGTCCTGACTTTC,CSARTVFSGANVLTF,TRBJ2-6,TRBV20-1,NA,NA
TGTGCCTGGAGTGGTTTCGGAAGACAAGAGACCCAGTACTTC,CAWSGFGRQETQYF,TRBJ2-5,TRBV30,NA,NA
TGTGCCTGGACCACTAGACCGGGACTAGCGGGAGGGATAAGCACAGATACGCAGTATTTT,CAWTTRPGLAGGISTDTQYF,TRBJ2-3,TRBV30,medium-sized,TRBD2
TGTGCCAGCAGCACCAATCCTGGAACTGAAGCTTTCTTT,CASSTNPGTEAFF,TRBJ1-1,TRBV11-1,medium-sized,NA
TGTGCCAGCAGCTTGAGGGAGGTACAGCTAGTCAACTATGGCTACACCTTC,CASSLREVQLVNYGYTF,TRBJ1-2,TRBV5-4,NA,NA
TGTGCCAGCGTTGGAGGGGGCGGTCAGCCCCAGCATTTT,CASVGGGGQPQHF,TRBJ1-5,TRBV6-5,NA,TRBD1
TGTGCCAGCACTGACTCGGACAGGGTTAACCAGCCCCAGCATTTT,CASTDSDRVNQPQHF,TRBJ1-5,TRBV6-2/TRBV6-3,NA,TRBD1
TGTGCCAGCAGCCGCCAACAGGGGGCGTTTGCCGAGGGGAATGGCTACACCTTC,CASSRQQGAFAEGNGYTF,TRBJ1-2,TRBV6-6,NA,TRBD1
TGTGCCAGCAGTCGACAGTTTCAGCCCCAGCATTTT,CASSRQFQPQHF,TRBJ1-5,TRBV6-2/TRBV6-3,few,NA
TGTGCCTGGAGTGTAACGGGACAAAGGACTGGGGCCAACGTCCTGACTTTC,CAWSVTGQRTGANVLTF,TRBJ2-6,TRBV30,medium-sized,NA
TGCGCCAGCAGCCCTTTCCAGGACAGGGTCCTCACCGGGGAGCTGTTTTTT,CASSPFQDRVLTGELFF,TRBJ2-2,TRBV5-1,NA,TRBD1
TGTGCCAGCTCACTAGGGAACTATGGCTACACCTTC,CASSLGNYGYTF,TRBJ1-2,TRBV18,NA,NA
TGTGCCAGCAGTCCCCCTCCTGGCGACGCGCCGGATACGCAGTATTTT,CASSPPPGDAPDTQYF,TRBJ2-3,TRBV12-3/TRBV12-4,few,NA
TGTGCCAGCAGTGATAGGACAGGGGGCACAGATACGCAGTATTTT,CASSDRTGGTDTQYF,TRBJ2-3,TRBV11-3,medium-sized,TRBD1
TGTGCCAGCAGCTTAGCGGGAGGGCCAGGCACCGGGGAGCTGTTTTTT,CASSLAGGPGTGELFF,TRBJ2-2,TRBV13,medium-sized,TRBD2
TGCAGCGTCGCCGAGGGGGGAAACATTCAGTACTTC,CSVAEGGNIQYF,TRBJ2-4,TRBV29-1,medium-sized,NA